This T cell receptor beta chain was captured in a study of response to subunit inactivated influenza vaccine. Study-wide points: Every seasonal influenza vaccination brings in few new T cells, the authors suggested.

Germline lookup yields CDR1 MGHRA and CDR2 YSYEKL. Trimming took off 1 base at V and 8 bases at J, with 14 bases between the two ends. The CDR3 spans 15 residues. TCRdb re-derived calls from the RT-PCR reads in MiXCR, one entry per CDR3 protein. The table has around 200,000 distinct CDR3 sequences, roughly 8.7% seen once. This clonotype came up a few times. Its specificity is unknown. The sequenced sample was non-naive T cells sorted from PBMCs, obtained on the day of vaccination. V and J are TRBV4-1 and TRBJ1-4; no clear D gene. The receptor comes from a man aged 50-59 years who received an inactivated influenza vaccine. This chain's CDR3 is CASSQVGRMEEKLFF. The CDR3, as DNA: TGCGCCAGCAGCCAAGTGGGCAGGATGGAGGAAAAACTGTTTTTT.